Only a few counts were recorded for the clone carrying this T cell receptor beta chain. Its antigen is undetermined. At least 3 on the Clinical Activity Score was recorded for ophthalmopathy patients, who also had NOSPECS grade at least 4 and duration under 3 months. From roughly 10 ml of fresh peripheral blood, PBMCs were isolated. The CDR3 is 16 amino acids. CDR1 is MGHRA, CDR2 YSYEKL, per germline. V lost 0 bases and J lost 0, with 12 bases in between. Amplification targeted TCR beta CDR3 regions from RNA transcripts. First-round RT-PCR with HTBI primers amplified the TCR CDR3 region. TCRdb redid the calling of the multiplex PCR reads with MiXCR, one entry per CDR3 protein. Of roughly 640,000 distinct CDR3 sequences in the sample, around 16% were seen once. The sample is drawn from a study of T cells in Graves' hyperthyroidism and ophthalmopathy. Background on the study: Peripheral blood was collected at initial diagnosis, before any treatment. Notes on the study in general: Separating ophthalmopathy from stable hyperthyroidism was achieved by a 13 V-J model.

Sequencing input: blood. The sequence was collected from a woman between 40 and 50 years old with Graves' ophthalmopathy. The V call is TRBV4-1, the J call TRBJ2-7; D is undetermined. The CDR3 here is CASSQDPLPGSYEQYF. The CDR3 coding sequence is TGCGCCAGCAGCCAAGATCCCCTCCCGGGCTCCTACGAGCAGTACTTC.